The 24 T cell receptor beta chains below all came from one sample that was sequenced in a study of graft-versus-host responses after intestinal transplantation. The protocol was immunoSEQ multiplex PCR, while the TCRdb copy is restricted to in-frame clones and leaves out a portion. This table has 20,000 to 25,000 clones, around 94% appearing once. The specimen comprised PBMCs, sampled 156 days after intestinal transplant. Receptors were obtained from a human patient who received an intestinal transplant, so some T cells may come from the graft donor.

The chain recombines TRBV18 with TRBJ2-7; the D is unclear. The CDR3 runs to 13 residues. Germline V gives CDR1 KGHSH, CDR2 LQKENI. V was clipped by 5 bases and J by 0 bases, with 8 bases between them. For the CDR3, the DNA is TGTGCCAGCTCAGCGGCAGTCTCCTACGAGCAGTACTTC. This codes for CASSAAVSYEQYF.

This clone was seen only once. The chain employs TRBV7-9 and TRBJ1-4; D gene ambiguous. Germline loops: CDR1 SEHNR, CDR2 FQNEAQ (reference sequence). Trimming shortened V by 5 bases and J by 6 bases, and 16 bases separated the two germline ends. The CDR3 runs 15 residues. In DNA form, the CDR3 reads TGTGCCAGCAGCCACTTAGAAGAGGTTTATGAAAAACTGTTTTTT. Amino acid sequence: CASSHLEEVYEKLFF.

CDR3 sequence (DNA): TGTGCCTGGAGTGGGCAGCCGAACACTGAAGCTTTCTTT. Protein product: CAWSGQPNTEAFF. The chain employs TRBV30 and TRBJ1-1, with D unclear. The CDR3 totals 13 residues. Germline CDR1 is GTSNPN and CDR2 is SVGIG (reference sequence). V was pared by 1 base and J by 1 base, with 7 bases between. Full variable domain (rest looked up from reference TRBV30 and TRBJ1-1): SQTIHQWPATLVQPVGSPLSLECTVEGTSNPNLYWYRQAAGRGLQLLFYSVGIGQISSEVPQNLSASRPQDRQFILSSKKLLLSDSGFYLCAWSGQPNTEAFFGQGTRLTVV.

This chain connects TRBV6-7 to TRBJ1-2; D not certain. TRBV6-7 is an ORF, with its function uncertain. CDR3 length: 14 amino acids. Trimming pared 2 bases from V and 4 bases from J, leaving 11 bases between. The CDR3: CASSYGSGGYGYTF. Here the CDR3 DNA reads TGTGCCAGCAGTTACGGATCGGGAGGCTATGGCTACACCTTC.

V is TRBV29-1 and J is TRBJ2-6; TRBD1 matches at 8 bases. V lost 7 bases to trimming and J lost 1 base; unmatched junction nucleotides: 12. Per germline, CDR1 SQVTM and CDR2 ANQGSEA. CDR3 length: 17 amino acids. The CDR3 DNA is TGCAGCGCCCTTGTGAGGACAGGGACATCTGGGGCCAACGTCCTGACTTTC. It specifies CSALVRTGTSGANVLTF.

This rearrangement joins TRBV5-4 to TRBJ2-1; D is perhaps TRBD1 or TRBD2 (7 bases each). This CDR3 contains 16 residues. V was trimmed by 3 bases and J by 6 bases, leaving 19 bases between them. Germline CDR1 reads SGHNT; CDR2 reads YYREEE (reference sequence). The CDR3 nucleotides read TGTGCCAGCAGCTCCCCAGGGGGGAGGGCATCCAATGAGCAGTTCTTC. Translating gives CASSSPGGRASNEQFF. The complete variable domain, with remaining parts taken from reference TRBV5-4 and TRBJ2-1, reads ETGVTQSPTHLIKTRGQQVTLRCSSQSGHNTVSWYQQALGQGPQFIFQYYREEENGRGNFPPRFSGLQFPNYSSELNVNALELDDSALYLCASSSPGGRASNEQFFGPGTRLTVL.

This sequence joins TRBV5-6 and TRBJ1-3; D gene unclear. This CDR3 is 15 amino acids long. Trimming took off 5 bases at V and 2 bases at J, with 14 bases between the two ends. Germline CDR1 SGHDT, CDR2 YYEEEE. The CDR3 region has the DNA TGTGCCAGCAGTACGACGGGGAGGACTGGAAACACCATATATTTT. It specifies CASSTTGRTGNTIYF.

This chain connects TRBV5-1 to TRBJ2-4, with TRBD2 identical over 9 bases. The CDR3 loop spans 14 amino acids. Per germline, CDR1 SGHRS and CDR2 YFSETQ. V shed 2 bases, J shed 4 bases, and the junction held 1 base outside the gene matches. The chain's CDR3 is CASSFSGGKNIQYF. CDR3 in DNA: TGCGCCAGCAGCTTCAGCGGGGGGAAAAACATTCAGTACTTC.

The chain recombines TRBV19 with TRBJ2-5, with 7 bases identical to TRBD1. Per the germline V gene, CDR1 is LNHDA and CDR2 is SQIVND (reference sequence). Unmatched junction bases numbered 3, after V lost 3 bases and J lost 5 bases. The length of the CDR3 is 13 residues. The DNA for the CDR3 is TGTGCCAGTAGTATTGTCAGGGGGGAGACCCAGTACTTC. Its protein is CASSIVRGETQYF.

The chain has TRBV27 and TRBJ1-6; the D gene is possibly TRBD1 (5 bases). The germline gives CDR1 MNHEY, CDR2 SMNVEV (reference sequence). V lost 2 bases and J 3 bases, leaving 17 bases between the germline ends. There are 18 residues in the CDR3. The DNA of the CDR3 is TGTGCCAGCAGTTTACGGGCACTGGGGGATTACTATAATTCACCCCTCCACTTT. Translation gives CASSLRALGDYYNSPLHF.

The V and J genes are TRBV5-1 and TRBJ2-3; a possible D gene is TRBD2 (6 bases). V lost 4 bases, J lost 2 bases, and 17 bases lay in between. The CDR3 contains 16 residues. Germline V gene sequence: CDR1 SGHRS, CDR2 YFSETQ. The chain's CDR3 is CASSQGTSKLTDTQYF. CDR3 nucleotide sequence: TGCGCCAGCAGCCAAGGGACTTCCAAACTCACAGATACGCAGTATTTT. The full variable domain, with the rest looked up from reference TRBV5-1 and TRBJ2-3, is KAGVTQTPRYLIKTRGQQVTLSCSPISGHRSVSWYQQTPGQGLQFLFEYFSETQRNKGNFPGRFSGRQFSNSRSEMNVSTLELGDSALYLCASSQGTSKLTDTQYFGPGTRLTVL.

In this sample, this clone turned up once. The genes are TRBV6-5 and TRBJ1-1; TRBD1 matches at 8 bases. Looked up from germline, CDR1 is MNHEY and CDR2 is SVGAGI. CDR3 length equals 14 residues. Trimming removed 6 bases from V and 5 bases from J; junction bases left unmatched: 8. In nucleotides, the CDR3 is TGTGCCAGCAGCCTCGGACAGGGTACGACTGAAGCTTTCTTT. Amino acids: CASSLGQGTTEAFF.

The table lists this clone with a count of one. This chain joins TRBV12-2 and TRBJ2-3; the table's D gene call, TRBD2, was not cross checked with the DNA. TRBV12-2 is recorded as a pseudogene. The CDR3 runs 18 residues. CDR3 nucleotides: TGTGCAAGTCTTCCTAGCGGGGGGGCCTTACGTGTTGCAGATACGCAGTATTTT. Amino acid sequence: CASLPSGGALRVADTQYF.

The J gene is TRBJ1-3, the V gene TRBV7-8, with unresolved D. CDR3 length: 13 residues. Between the trimmed V and J ends, which lost 1 base and 9 bases, there was a span of 10 bases. Germline V gene data show CDR1 as SGHVS and CDR2 as FQNEAQ. In nucleotides, the CDR3 is TGTGCCAGCAGCTTAGTGGATTGGGGCACCATATATTTT. Its translation: CASSLVDWGTIYF.

The chain combines TRBV6-5 with TRBJ2-3; the match to TRBD1 covers 8 bases. V lost 6 bases, J lost 3 bases, and 5 bases stayed unmatched. Germline V lookup: CDR1 MNHEY, CDR2 SVGAGI. The CDR3 sequence is 14 residues long. Here the CDR3 DNA reads TGTGCCAGCAGAGCGGACAGGGAAACAGATACGCAGTATTTT. Translation gives CASRADRETDTQYF.

This sequence joins TRBV4-1 and TRBJ2-3; the match to TRBD1 covers 7 bases. The germline V gene has CDR1 MGHRA and CDR2 YSYEKL. J lost 2 bases, V lost 1 base, and 12 bases had no gene match. The CDR3 runs to 18 residues. The CDR3 region has the DNA TGCGCCAGCAGCCAAGTGGTATCCCGGGACAGCTCCACAGATACGCAGTATTTT. This encodes CASSQVVSRDSSTDTQYF.

The chain joins TRBV6-6 to TRBJ1-5, with a weak D call TRBD1 (6 bases). From germline, CDR1 is MNHNY and CDR2 SVGAGI (reference sequence). Between the trimmed V and J ends, which lost 10 bases and 6 bases, there was a span of 22 bases. This CDR3 region has 15 residues. The DNA of the CDR3 is TGTGCCACAGGCTTCGGGGGCGCTTCGAGTCAGCCCCAGCATTTT. The encoded protein is CATGFGGASSQPQHF.

The chain recombines TRBV4-1 with TRBJ1-2; maybe TRBD1 (6 bases). This CDR3 contains 15 residues. V lost 0 bases and J lost 2, with 10 bases in between. Per the germline V gene, CDR1 is MGHRA and CDR2 is YSYEKL. CDR3 DNA: TGCGCCAGCAGCCAAGAGCGGGGGGCGAACTATGGCTACACCTTC. Its translation is CASSQERGANYGYTF.

This sequence joins TRBV6-5 and TRBJ1-5, with 10 bases aligning to TRBD1. The germline V gene has CDR1 MNHEY and CDR2 SVGAGI. Trimming at V came to 4 bases and at J to 0 bases, leaving 3 bases not matched to a gene. CDR3 length: 16 amino acids. CDR3 loop: CASSSGQGYSNQPQHF. The CDR3, as DNA: TGTGCCAGCAGTTCGGGACAGGGGTATAGCAATCAGCCCCAGCATTTT.

This clone is a singleton in its sample. The V and J genes are TRBV4-2 and TRBJ2-7; no clear D gene. This CDR3 is 14 amino acids long. Trimming cost V 1 base and J 0 bases, with 7 bases left between them. Looked up from germline, CDR1 is LGHNA and CDR2 is YNFKEQ. The CDR3 reads CASSQADSSYEQYF. DNA for the CDR3: TGTGCCAGCAGCCAAGCGGATAGCTCCTACGAGCAGTACTTC.

V gene TRBV6-1 combines with J gene TRBJ2-7; D call uncertain. The CDR3 loop spans 11 amino acids. The germline V and J ends were trimmed by 9 bases and 4 bases, with 10 bases remaining between them. CDR1 MNHNS and CDR2 SASEGT come from the germline V gene. CDR3 DNA: TGTGCCAGTACAGCGACTTACGAGCAGTACTTC. Its protein is CASTATYEQYF.

This clone has just a few counts. The chain combines TRBV4-3 with TRBJ1-2; 9 bases agree with TRBD1. The CDR3 length is 16 residues. V lost 3 bases, J lost 4 bases, and 9 bases stayed unmatched. Germline CDR1 LGHNA, CDR2 YSLEER. CDR3: CASSHTGTGIGYGYTF. The CDR3 nucleotides are TGCGCCAGCAGCCACACCGGGACAGGGATTGGCTATGGCTACACCTTC.

The V call is TRBV6-6, the J call TRBJ1-2; a weak D match, TRBD1 (5 bases). Trimming took off 4 bases at V and 4 bases at J, with 16 bases between the two ends. From germline, CDR1 is MNHNY and CDR2 SVGAGI (reference sequence). The CDR3 consists of 15 residues. The CDR3 region is CASSSGEGSTYGYTF. CDR3 nucleotide sequence: TGTGCCAGCAGTTCCGGGGAGGGGTCCACCTATGGCTACACCTTC.

The gene calls are TRBV18 and TRBJ1-3; D might be TRBD1 (5 bases). The CDR3 runs 15 residues. Trimming pared 3 bases from V and 3 bases from J, leaving 12 bases between. Germline CDR1 and CDR2: KGHSH and LQKENI. The CDR3 spells CASSPRGADGNTIYF. The CDR3 bases are TGTGCCAGCTCACCGCGAGGGGCTGATGGAAACACCATATATTTT.